These 2 T cell receptor beta chains share one sample of origin, sequenced in a study of blood T cells in healthy people across ages. Combining a sample-barcoded 5' primer with a J-beta primer mix, a second PCR ran for roughly 7 to 12 cycles. TCRdb reanalysed the 5' RACE reads using MiXCR and keeps one entry per CDR3 protein. Of approximately 850,000 distinct CDR3 sequences in the sample, 58% were seen once. The sequenced sample consisted of blood. Receptor source: a man aged 25 to 40 in good health.

The chain recombines TRBV7-2 with TRBJ2-5, with unresolved D. Germline-derived CDR1 and CDR2 are SGHTA and FQGNSA. Trimming removed 5 bases at V and 5 bases at J, with 15 bases between. CDR3 length: 14 residues. Written as DNA, the CDR3 is TGTGCCAGCAGCAAGGAAGCGCATAGGGAGACCCAGTACTTC. Its protein product is CASSKEAHRETQYF.

The chain recombines TRBV20-1 with TRBJ2-3, with D maybe TRBD2 (6 bases). CDR1 and CDR2 (germline): DFQATT, SNEGSKA (reference sequence). CDR3 length: 13 amino acids. The V end lost 6 bases, the J end lost 2 bases, and 12 bases lay between the germline ends. The CDR3 nucleotides are TGCAGTGCCGACGGGAGCTACACAGATACGCAGTATTTT. It translates to CSADGSYTDTQYF.